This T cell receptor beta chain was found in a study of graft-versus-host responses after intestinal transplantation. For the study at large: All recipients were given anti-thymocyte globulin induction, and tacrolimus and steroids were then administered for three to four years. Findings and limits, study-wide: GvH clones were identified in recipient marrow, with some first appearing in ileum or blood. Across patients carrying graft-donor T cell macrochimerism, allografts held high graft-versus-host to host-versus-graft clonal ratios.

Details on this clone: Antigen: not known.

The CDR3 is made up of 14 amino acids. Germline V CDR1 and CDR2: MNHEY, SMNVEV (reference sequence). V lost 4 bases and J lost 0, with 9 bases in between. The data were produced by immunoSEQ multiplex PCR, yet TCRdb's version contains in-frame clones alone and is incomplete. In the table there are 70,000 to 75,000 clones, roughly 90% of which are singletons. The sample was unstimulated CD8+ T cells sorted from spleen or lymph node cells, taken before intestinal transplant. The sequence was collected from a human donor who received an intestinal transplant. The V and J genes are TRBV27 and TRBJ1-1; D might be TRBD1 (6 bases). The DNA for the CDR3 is TGTGCCAGCAGTTCACAGGGAATGAACACTGAAGCTTTCTTT. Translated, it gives CASSSQGMNTEAFF.